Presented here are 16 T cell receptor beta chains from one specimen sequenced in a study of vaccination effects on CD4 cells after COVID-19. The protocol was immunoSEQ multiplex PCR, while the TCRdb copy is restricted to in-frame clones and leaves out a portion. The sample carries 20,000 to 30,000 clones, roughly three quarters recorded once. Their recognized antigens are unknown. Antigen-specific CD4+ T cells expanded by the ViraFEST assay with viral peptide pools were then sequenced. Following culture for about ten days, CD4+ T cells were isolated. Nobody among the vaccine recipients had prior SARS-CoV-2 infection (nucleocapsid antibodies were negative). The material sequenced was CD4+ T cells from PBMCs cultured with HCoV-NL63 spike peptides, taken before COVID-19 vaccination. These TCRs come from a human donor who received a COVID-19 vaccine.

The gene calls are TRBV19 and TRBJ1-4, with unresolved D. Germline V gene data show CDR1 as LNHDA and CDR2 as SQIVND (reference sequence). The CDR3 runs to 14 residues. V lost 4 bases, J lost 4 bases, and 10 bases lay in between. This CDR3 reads CASSTLSGNEKLFF. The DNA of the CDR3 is TGTGCCAGTAGTACCCTGTCGGGTAATGAAAAACTGTTTTTT.

This CDR3 reads CASGLVLAGGPNEQYF. The DNA of the CDR3 is TGTGCTAGTGGTTTGGTACTAGCGGGAGGGCCTAACGAGCAGTACTTC. J is TRBJ2-7 and V is TRBV12-5, with TRBD2 identical over 13 bases. The CDR3 has 16 residues. Germline lookup yields CDR1 LGHNT and CDR2 FRNRAP. V lost 0 bases to trimming and J lost 5 bases; unmatched junction nucleotides: 4.

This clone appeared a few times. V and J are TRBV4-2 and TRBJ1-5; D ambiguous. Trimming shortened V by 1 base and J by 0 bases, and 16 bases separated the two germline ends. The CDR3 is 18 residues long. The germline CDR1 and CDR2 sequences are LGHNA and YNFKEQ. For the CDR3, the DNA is TGTGCCAGCAGCCAAGGGATAACAGAGAATTATAGCAATCAGCCCCAGCATTTT. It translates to CASSQGITENYSNQPQHF.

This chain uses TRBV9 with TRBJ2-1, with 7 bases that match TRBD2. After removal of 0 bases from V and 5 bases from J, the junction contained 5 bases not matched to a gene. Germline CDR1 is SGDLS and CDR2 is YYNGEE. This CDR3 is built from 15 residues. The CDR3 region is CASSVGGGSNNEQFF. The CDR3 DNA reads TGTGCCAGCAGCGTAGGCGGGGGATCGAACAATGAGCAGTTCTTC. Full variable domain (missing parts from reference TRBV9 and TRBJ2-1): DSGVTQTPKHLITATGQRVTLRCSPRSGDLSVYWYQQSLDQGLQFLIQYYNGEERAKGNILERFSAQQFPDLHSELNLSSLELGDSALYFCASSVGGGSNNEQFFGPGTRLTVL.

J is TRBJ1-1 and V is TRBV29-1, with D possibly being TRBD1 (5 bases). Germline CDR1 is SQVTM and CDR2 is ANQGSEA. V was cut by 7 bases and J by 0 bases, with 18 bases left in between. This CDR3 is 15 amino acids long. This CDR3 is CSAAHLGHMNTEAFF. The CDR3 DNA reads TGCAGCGCTGCCCACTTAGGACATATGAACACTGAAGCTTTCTTT.

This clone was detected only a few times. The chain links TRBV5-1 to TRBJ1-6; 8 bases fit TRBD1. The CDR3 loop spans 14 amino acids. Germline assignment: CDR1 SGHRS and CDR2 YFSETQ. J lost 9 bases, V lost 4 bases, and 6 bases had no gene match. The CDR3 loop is CASSGDGQGSPLHF. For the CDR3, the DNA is TGCGCCAGCAGCGGGGACGGACAGGGTTCACCCCTCCACTTT. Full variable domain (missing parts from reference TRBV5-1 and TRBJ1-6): KAGVTQTPRYLIKTRGQQVTLSCSPISGHRSVSWYQQTPGQGLQFLFEYFSETQRNKGNFPGRFSGRQFSNSRSEMNVSTLELGDSALYLCASSGDGQGSPLHFGNGTRLTVT.

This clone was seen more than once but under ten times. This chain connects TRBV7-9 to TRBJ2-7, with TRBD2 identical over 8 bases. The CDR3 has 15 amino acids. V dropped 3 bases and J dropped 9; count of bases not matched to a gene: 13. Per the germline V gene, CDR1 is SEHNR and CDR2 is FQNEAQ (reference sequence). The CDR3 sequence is CASSFGRATGGGQYF. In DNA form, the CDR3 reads TGTGCCAGCAGCTTTGGAAGGGCGACGGGAGGGGGGCAGTACTTC.

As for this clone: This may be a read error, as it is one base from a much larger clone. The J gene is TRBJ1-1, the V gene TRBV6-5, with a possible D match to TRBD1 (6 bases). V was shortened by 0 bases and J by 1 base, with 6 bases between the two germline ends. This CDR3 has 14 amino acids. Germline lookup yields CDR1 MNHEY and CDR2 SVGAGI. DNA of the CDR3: TGTGCCAGCAGTTACTCCAGGGGGAACACTGAAGCTTTCTTT. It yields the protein CASSYSRGNTEAFF.

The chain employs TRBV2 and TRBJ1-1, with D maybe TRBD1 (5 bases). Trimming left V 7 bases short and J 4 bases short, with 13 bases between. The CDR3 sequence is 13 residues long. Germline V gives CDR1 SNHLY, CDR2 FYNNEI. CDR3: CASKGEEITEAFF. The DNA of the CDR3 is TGTGCCAGCAAAGGGGAAGAGATCACTGAAGCTTTCTTT.

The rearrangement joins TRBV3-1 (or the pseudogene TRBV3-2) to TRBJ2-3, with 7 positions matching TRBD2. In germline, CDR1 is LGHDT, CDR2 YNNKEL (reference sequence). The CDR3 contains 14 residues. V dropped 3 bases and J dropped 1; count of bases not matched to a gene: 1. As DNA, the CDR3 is TGTGCCAGCAGCCAGGCGGGGGGCACAGATACGCAGTATTTT. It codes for CASSQAGGTDTQYF.

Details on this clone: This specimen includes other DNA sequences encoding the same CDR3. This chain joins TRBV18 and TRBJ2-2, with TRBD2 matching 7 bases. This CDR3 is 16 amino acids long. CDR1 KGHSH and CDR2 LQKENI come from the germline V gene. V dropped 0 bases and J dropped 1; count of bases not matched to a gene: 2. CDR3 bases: TGTGCCAGCTCACCACCGACGGGGGGGAACACCGGGGAGCTGTTTTTT. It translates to CASSPPTGGNTGELFF.

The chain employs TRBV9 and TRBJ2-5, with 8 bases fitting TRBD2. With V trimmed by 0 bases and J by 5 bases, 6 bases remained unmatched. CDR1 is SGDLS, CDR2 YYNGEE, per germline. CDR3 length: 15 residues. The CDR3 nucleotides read TGTGCCAGCAGCGTAGGAGCGGGAGCAGGCGAGACCCAGTACTTC. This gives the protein CASSVGAGAGETQYF.

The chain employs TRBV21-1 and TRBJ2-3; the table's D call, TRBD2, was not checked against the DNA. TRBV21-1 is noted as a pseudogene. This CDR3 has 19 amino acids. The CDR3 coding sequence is TGTGCCAGCAGCCCGCGAGGGAGCGGGAGGGCCCTCGTTATAGATACGCAGTATTTT. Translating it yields CASSPRGSGRALVIDTQYF.

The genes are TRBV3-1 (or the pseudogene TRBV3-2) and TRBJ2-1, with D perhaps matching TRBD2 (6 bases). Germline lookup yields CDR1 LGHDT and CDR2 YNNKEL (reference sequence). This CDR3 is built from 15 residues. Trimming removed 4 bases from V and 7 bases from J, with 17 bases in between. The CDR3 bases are TGTGCCAGCAGCCCAGGGACTCATGCCGGAAATGAGCAGTTCTTC. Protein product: CASSPGTHAGNEQFF.

The CDR3 region has the DNA TGTGCCAGCAGCCCGCGGGGTGGAGCCAAAAACATTCAGTACTTC. This encodes CASSPRGGAKNIQYF. The chain is built from TRBV5-4 and TRBJ2-4, with a weak D call TRBD2 (6 bases). Trimming took off 4 bases at V and 0 bases at J, with 11 bases between the two ends. The germline V gene has CDR1 SGHNT and CDR2 YYREEE (reference sequence). CDR3 length: 15 amino acids. Full variable domain (rest looked up from reference TRBV5-4 and TRBJ2-4): ETGVTQSPTHLIKTRGQQVTLRCSSQSGHNTVSWYQQALGQGPQFIFQYYREEENGRGNFPPRFSGLQFPNYSSELNVNALELDDSALYLCASSPRGGAKNIQYFGAGTRLSVL.

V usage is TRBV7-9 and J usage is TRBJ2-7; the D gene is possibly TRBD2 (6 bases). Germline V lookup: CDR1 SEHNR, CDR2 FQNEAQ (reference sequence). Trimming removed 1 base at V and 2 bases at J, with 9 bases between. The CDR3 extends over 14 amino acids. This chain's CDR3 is CASSLGGGTYEQYF. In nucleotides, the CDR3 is TGTGCCAGCAGCTTAGGCGGCGGGACCTACGAGCAGTACTTC. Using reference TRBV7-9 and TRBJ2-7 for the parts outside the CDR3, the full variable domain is DTGVSQNPRHKITKRGQNVTFRCDPISEHNRLYWYRQTLGQGPEFLTYFQNEAQLEKSRLLSDRFSAERPKGSFSTLEIQRTEQGDSAMYLCASSLGGGTYEQYFGPGTRLTVT.